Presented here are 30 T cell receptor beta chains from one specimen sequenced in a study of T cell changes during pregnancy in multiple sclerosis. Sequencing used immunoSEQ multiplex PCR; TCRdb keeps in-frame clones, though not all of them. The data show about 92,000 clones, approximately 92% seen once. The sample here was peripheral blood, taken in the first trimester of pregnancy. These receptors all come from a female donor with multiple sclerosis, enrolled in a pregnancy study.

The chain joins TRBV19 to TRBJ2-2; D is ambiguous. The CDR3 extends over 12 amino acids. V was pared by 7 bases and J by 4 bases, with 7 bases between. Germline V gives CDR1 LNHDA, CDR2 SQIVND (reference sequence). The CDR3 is CASITGTGELFF. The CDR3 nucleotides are TGTGCCAGTATCACCGGCACCGGGGAGCTGTTTTTT.

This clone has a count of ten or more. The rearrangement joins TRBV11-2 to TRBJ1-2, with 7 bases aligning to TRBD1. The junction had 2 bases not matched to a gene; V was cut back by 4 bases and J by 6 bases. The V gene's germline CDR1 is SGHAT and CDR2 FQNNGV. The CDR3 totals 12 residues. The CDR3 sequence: CASSSGGDGYTF. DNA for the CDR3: TGTGCCAGCAGCTCAGGGGGTGATGGCTACACCTTC.

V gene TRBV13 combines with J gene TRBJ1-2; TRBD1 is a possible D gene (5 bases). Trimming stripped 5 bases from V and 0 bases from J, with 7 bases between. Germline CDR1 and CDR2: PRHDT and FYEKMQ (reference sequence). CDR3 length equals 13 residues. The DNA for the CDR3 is TGTGCCAGCAGCCCAGGGCCTAACTATGGCTACACCTTC. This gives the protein CASSPGPNYGYTF.

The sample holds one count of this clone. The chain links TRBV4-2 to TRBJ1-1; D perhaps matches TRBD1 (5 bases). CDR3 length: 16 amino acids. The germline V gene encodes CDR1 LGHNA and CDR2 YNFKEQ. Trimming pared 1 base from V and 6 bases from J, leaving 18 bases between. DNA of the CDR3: TGTGCCAGCAGCCAAGTCACAGGAACCTCCAACGCTGAAGCTTTCTTT. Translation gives CASSQVTGTSNAEAFF.

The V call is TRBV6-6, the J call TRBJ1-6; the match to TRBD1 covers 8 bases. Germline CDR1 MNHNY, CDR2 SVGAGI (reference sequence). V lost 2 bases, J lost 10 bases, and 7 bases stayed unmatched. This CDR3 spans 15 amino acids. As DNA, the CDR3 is TGTGCCAGCAGTTACACCGGGACAGGTGAATCACCCCTCCACTTT. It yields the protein CASSYTGTGESPLHF.

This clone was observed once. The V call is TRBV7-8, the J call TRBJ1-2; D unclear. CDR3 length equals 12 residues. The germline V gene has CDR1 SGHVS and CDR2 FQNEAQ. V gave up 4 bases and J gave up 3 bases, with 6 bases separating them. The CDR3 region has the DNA TGTGCCAGCAGCTCGGGTGACTATGGCTACACCTTC. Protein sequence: CASSSGDYGYTF.

The CDR3 reads CASSEIRGIFYEQYF. CDR3 nucleotide sequence: TGTGCCAGCAGTGAAATTCGGGGGATATTCTACGAGCAGTACTTC. This sequence joins TRBV25-1 and TRBJ2-7; tentative D call: TRBD2 (6 bases). V was cut by 2 bases and J by 3 bases, with 14 bases left in between. In germline, CDR1 is MGHDK, CDR2 SYGVNS. The CDR3 is made up of 15 amino acids.

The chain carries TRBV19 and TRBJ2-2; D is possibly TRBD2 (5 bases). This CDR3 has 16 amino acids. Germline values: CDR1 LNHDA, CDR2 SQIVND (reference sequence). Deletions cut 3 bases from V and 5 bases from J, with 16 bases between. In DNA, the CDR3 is TGTGCCAGTAGTATGGAGCCCTCCGGCGGGACCGGGGAGCTGTTTTTT. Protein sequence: CASSMEPSGGTGELFF.

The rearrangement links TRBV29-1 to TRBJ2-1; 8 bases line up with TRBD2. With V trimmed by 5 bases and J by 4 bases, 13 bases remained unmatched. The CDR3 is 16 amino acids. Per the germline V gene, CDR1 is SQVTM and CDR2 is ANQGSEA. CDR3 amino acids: CSVNVRASGYYNEQFF. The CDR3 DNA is TGCAGCGTTAACGTTAGGGCTAGCGGGTATTACAATGAGCAGTTCTTC.

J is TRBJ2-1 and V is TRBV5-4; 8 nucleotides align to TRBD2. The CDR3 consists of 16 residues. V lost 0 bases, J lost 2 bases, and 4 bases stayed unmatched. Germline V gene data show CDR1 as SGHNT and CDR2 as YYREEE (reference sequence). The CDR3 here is CASSLGVAGTYNEQFF. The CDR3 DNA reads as TGTGCCAGCAGCTTGGGGGTAGCGGGGACCTACAATGAGCAGTTCTTC. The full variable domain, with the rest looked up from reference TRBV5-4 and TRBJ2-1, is ETGVTQSPTHLIKTRGQQVTLRCSSQSGHNTVSWYQQALGQGPQFIFQYYREEENGRGNFPPRFSGLQFPNYSSELNVNALELDDSALYLCASSLGVAGTYNEQFFGPGTRLTVL.

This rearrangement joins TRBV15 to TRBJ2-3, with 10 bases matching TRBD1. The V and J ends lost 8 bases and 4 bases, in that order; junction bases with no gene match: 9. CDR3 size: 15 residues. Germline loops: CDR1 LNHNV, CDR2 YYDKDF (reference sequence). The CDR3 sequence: CATRWGQGFPDTQYF. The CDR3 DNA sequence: TGTGCCACCCGCTGGGGACAGGGGTTTCCAGATACGCAGTATTTT.

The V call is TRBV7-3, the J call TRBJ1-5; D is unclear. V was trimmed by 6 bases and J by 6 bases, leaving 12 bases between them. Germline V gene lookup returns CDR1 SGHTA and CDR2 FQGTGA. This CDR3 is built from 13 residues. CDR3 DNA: TGTGCCAGCAGTTCGACTCCCGGTCAGCCCCAGCATTTT. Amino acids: CASSSTPGQPQHF. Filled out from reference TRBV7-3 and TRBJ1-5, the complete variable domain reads GAGVSQTPSNKVTEKGKYVELRCDPISGHTALYWYRQSLGQGPEFLIYFQGTGAADDSGLPNDRFFAVRPEGSVSTLKIQRTERGDSAVYLCASSSTPGQPQHFGDGTRLSIL.

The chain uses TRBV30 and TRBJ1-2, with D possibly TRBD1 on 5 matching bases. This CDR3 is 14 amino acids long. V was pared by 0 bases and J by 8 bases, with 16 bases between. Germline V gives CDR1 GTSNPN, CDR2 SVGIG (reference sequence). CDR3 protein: CAWSVGSQGRGYTF. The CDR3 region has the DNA TGTGCCTGGAGTGTCGGCAGTCAGGGTCGGGGCTACACCTTC. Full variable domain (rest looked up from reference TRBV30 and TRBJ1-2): SQTIHQWPATLVQPVGSPLSLECTVEGTSNPNLYWYRQAAGRGLQLLFYSVGIGQISSEVPQNLSASRPQDRQFILSSKKLLLSDSGFYLCAWSVGSQGRGYTFGSGTRLTVV.

CDR3 sequence (DNA): TGTGCCAGCAGAGTTACAGGGGGCGCGGTAAATGAGCAGTTCTTC. It codes for CASRVTGGAVNEQFF. The V and J genes are TRBV2 and TRBJ2-1, with TRBD1 identical over 9 bases. There are 15 residues in the CDR3. Per germline, CDR1 SNHLY and CDR2 FYNNEI. V shed 6 bases, J shed 7 bases, and the junction held 10 bases outside the gene matches.

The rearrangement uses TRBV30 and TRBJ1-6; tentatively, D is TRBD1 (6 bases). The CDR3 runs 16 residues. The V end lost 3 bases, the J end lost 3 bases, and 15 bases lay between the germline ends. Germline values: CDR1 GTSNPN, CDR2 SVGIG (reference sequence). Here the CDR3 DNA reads TGTGCCTGGAGGCCAGACAGGTTAATCTATAATTCACCCCTCCACTTT. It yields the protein CAWRPDRLIYNSPLHF. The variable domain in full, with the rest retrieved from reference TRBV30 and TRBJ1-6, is SQTIHQWPATLVQPVGSPLSLECTVEGTSNPNLYWYRQAAGRGLQLLFYSVGIGQISSEVPQNLSASRPQDRQFILSSKKLLLSDSGFYLCAWRPDRLIYNSPLHFGNGTRLTVT.

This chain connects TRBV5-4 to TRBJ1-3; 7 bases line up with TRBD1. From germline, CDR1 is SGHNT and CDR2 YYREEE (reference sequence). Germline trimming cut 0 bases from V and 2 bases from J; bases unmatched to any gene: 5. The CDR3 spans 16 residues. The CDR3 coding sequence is TGTGCCAGCAGCTTGGGTCCCGACAGGGCTGGAAACACCATATATTTT. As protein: CASSLGPDRAGNTIYF. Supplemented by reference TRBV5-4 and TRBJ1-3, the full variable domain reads ETGVTQSPTHLIKTRGQQVTLRCSSQSGHNTVSWYQQALGQGPQFIFQYYREEENGRGNFPPRFSGLQFPNYSSELNVNALELDDSALYLCASSLGPDRAGNTIYFGEGSWLTVV.

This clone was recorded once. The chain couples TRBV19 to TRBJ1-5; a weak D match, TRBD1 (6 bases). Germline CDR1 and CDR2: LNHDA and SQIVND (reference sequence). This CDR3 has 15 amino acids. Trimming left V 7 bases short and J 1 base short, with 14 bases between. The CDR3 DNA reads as TGTGCCAGTAAGTGGGAGGGGGGAAGCAATCAGCCCCAGCATTTT. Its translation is CASKWEGGSNQPQHF.

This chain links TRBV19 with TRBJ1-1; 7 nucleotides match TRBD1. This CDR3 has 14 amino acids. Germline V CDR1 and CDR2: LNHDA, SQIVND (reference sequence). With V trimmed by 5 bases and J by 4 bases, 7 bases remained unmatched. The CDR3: CASSPGGVGTEAFF. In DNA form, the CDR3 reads TGTGCCAGTAGTCCAGGGGGTGTGGGCACTGAAGCTTTCTTT.

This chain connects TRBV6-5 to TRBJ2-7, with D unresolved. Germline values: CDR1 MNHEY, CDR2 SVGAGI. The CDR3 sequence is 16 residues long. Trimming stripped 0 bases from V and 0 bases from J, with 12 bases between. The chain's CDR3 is CASSYSIGRISYEQYF. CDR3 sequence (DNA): TGTGCCAGCAGTTACTCGATTGGCAGGATCTCCTACGAGCAGTACTTC.

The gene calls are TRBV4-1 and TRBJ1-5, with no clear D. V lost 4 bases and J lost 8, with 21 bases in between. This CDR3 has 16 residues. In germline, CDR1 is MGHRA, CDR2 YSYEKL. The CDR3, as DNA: TGCGCCAGCAGCCGGGCCGGGCCGCTAGCCGCTGAGCCCCAGCATTTT. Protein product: CASSRAGPLAAEPQHF.

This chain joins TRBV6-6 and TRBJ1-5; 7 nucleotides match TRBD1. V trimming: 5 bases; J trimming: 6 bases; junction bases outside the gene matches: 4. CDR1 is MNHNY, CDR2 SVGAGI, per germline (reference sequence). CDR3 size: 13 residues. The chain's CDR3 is CASSTGVSQPQHF. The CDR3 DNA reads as TGTGCCAGCAGTACAGGGGTTAGTCAGCCCCAGCATTTT.

The CDR3: CASSVEGQGADEQFF. DNA of the CDR3: TGTGCCAGCAGCGTAGAGGGACAGGGGGCTGATGAGCAGTTCTTC. This chain connects TRBV9 to TRBJ2-1, with TRBD1 identical over 12 bases. The CDR3 extends over 15 amino acids. V shed 0 bases and J 8 bases; nucleotides not matched to a gene: 3. The germline CDR1 and CDR2 sequences are SGDLS and YYNGEE.

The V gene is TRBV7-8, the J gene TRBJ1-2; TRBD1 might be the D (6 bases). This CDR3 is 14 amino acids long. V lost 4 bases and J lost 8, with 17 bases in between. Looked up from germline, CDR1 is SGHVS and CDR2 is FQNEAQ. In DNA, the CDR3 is TGTGCCAGCAGCTCCGCAACAGGGACTAGAGGCTACACCTTC. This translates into CASSSATGTRGYTF.

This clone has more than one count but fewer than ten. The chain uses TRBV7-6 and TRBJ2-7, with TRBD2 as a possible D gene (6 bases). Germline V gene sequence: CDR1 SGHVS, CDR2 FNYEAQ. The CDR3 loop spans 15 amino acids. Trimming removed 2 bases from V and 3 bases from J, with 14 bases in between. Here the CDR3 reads CASSLTGSFSYEQYF. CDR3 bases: TGTGCCAGCAGCTTAACCGGGAGCTTCAGCTACGAGCAGTACTTC.

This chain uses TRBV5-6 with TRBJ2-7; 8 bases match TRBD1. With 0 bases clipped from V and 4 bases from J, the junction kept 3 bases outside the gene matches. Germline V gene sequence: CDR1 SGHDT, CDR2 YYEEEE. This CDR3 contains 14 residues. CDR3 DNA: TGTGCCAGCAGCTTGGGGCAGGGGGCGTACGAGCAGTACTTC. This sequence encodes CASSLGQGAYEQYF.

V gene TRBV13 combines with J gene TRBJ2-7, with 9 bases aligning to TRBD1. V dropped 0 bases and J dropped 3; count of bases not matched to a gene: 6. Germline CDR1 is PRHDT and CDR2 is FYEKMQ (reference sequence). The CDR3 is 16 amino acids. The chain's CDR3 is CASSLGRQGVGYEQYF. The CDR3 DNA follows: TGTGCCAGCAGCTTAGGTCGACAGGGGGTAGGCTACGAGCAGTACTTC. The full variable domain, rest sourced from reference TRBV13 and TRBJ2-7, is AAGVIQSPRHLIKEKRETATLKCYPIPRHDTVYWYQQGPGQDPQFLISFYEKMQSDKGSIPDRFSAQQFSDYHSELNMSSLELGDSALYFCASSLGRQGVGYEQYFGPGTRLTVT.

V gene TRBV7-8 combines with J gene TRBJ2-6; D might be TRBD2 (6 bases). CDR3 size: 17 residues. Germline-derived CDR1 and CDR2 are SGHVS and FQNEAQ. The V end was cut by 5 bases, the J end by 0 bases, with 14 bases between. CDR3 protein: CASSGGADLSGANVLTF. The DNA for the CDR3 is TGTGCCAGCAGCGGCGGGGCAGACCTCTCTGGGGCCAACGTCCTGACTTTC.

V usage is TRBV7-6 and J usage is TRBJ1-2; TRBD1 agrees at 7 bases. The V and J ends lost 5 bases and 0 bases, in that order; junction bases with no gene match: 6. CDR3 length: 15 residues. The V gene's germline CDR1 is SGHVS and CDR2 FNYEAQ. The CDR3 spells CASSPGTEPNYGYTF. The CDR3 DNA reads TGTGCCAGCAGCCCCGGGACAGAGCCTAACTATGGCTACACCTTC.

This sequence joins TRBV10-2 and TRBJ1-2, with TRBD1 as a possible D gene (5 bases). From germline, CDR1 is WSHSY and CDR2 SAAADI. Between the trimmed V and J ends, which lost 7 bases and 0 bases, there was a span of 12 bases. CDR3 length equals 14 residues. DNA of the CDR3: TGCGCCAGCAACCGGGGGTCAACTAACTATGGCTACACCTTC. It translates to CASNRGSTNYGYTF.

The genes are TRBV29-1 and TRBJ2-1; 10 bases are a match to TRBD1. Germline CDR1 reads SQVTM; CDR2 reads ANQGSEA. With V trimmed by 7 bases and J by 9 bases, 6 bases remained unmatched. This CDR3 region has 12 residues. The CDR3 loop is CSAYDRGPEQFF. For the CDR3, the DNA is TGCAGCGCCTACGACAGGGGGCCTGAGCAGTTCTTC.